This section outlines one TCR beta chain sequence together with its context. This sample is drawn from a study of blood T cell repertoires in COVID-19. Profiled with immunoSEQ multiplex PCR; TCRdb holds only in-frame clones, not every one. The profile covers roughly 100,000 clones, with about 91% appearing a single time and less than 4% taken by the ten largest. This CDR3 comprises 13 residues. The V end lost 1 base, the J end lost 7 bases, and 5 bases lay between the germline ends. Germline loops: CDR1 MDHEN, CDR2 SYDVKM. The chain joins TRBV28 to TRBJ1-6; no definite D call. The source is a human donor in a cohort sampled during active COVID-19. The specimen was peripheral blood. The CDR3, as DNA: TGTGCCAGCAGTTTATTCCGGAATTCACCCCTCCACTTT. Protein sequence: CASSLFRNSPLHF.